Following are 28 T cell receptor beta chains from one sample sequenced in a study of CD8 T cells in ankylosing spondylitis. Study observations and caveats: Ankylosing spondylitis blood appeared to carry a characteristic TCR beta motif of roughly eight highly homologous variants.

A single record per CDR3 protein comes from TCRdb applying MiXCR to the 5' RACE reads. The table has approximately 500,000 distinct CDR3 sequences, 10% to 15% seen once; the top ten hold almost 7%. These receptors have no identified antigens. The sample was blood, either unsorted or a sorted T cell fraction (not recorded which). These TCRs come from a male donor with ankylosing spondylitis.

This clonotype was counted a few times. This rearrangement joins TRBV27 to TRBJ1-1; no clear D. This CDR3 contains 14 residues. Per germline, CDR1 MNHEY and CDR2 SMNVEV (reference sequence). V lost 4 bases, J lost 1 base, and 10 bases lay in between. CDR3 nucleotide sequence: TGTGCCAGCAGTTCGCCGGACTGGAACACTGAAGCTTTCTTT. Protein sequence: CASSSPDWNTEAFF.

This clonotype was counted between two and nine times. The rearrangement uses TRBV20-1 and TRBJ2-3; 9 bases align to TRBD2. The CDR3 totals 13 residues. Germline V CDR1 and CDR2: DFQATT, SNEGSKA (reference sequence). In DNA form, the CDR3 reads TGCAGAATTCGACTAGCGGGCACAGATACGCAGTATTTT. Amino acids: CRIRLAGTDTQYF.

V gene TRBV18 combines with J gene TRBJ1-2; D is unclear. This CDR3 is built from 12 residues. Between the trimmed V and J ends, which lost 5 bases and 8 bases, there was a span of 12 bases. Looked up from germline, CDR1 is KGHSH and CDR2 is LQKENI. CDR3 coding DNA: TGTGCCAGCTCAAGGCCCCTGGGGGGCTACACCTTC. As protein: CASSRPLGGYTF.

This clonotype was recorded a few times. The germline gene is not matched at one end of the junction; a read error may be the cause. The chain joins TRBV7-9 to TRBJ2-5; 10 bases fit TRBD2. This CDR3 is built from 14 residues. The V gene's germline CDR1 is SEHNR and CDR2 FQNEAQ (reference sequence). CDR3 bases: TGTGCCAGCAGCCTAGCGGGAGATTTAGAGACCCAGTACTTC. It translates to CASSLAGDLETQYF.

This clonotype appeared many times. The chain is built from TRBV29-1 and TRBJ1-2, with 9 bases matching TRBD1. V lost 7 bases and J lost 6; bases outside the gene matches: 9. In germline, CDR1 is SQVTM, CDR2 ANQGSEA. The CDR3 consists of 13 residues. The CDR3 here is CSALRDREDGYTF. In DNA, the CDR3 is TGCAGCGCCCTGAGGGACAGGGAGGATGGCTACACCTTC.

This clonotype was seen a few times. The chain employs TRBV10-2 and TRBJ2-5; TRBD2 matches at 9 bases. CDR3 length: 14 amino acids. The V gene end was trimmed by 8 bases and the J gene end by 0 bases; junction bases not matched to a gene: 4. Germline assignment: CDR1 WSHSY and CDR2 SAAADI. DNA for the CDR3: TGCGCCAGCGCCTTAGCGGGAGACCAAGAGACCCAGTACTTC. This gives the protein CASALAGDQETQYF.

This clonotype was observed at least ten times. For the CDR3, the DNA is TGCAGCGTACAACGAAGCGGACTCGAGCAGTTCTTC. Residues: CSVQRSGLEQFF. The rearrangement links TRBV29-1 to TRBJ2-1, with D possibly TRBD2 on 5 matching bases. The CDR3 covers 12 residues. V dropped 6 bases and J dropped 10 bases, with 16 bases sitting between them. The germline CDR1 and CDR2 sequences are SQVTM and ANQGSEA.

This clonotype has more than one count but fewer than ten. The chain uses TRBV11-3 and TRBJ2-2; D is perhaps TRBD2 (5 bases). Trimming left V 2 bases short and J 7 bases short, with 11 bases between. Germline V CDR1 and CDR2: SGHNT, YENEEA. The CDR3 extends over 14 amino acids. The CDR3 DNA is TGTGCCAGCAGCTTAAATCCGGCGGGCGGGGAGCTGTTTTTT. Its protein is CASSLNPAGGELFF.

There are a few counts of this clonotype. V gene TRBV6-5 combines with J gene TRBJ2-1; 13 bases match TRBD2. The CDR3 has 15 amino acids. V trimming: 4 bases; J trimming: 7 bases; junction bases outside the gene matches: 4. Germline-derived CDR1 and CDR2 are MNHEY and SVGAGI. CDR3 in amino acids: CASSSTSGRENEQFF. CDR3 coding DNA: TGTGCCAGCAGTTCAACTAGCGGGAGGGAGAATGAGCAGTTCTTC.

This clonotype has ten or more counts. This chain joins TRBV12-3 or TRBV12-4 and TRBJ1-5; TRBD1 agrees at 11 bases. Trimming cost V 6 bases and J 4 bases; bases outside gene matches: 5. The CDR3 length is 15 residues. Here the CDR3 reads CASRPGTGGNQPQHF. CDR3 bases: TGTGCCAGCAGACCCGGGACAGGGGGTAATCAGCCCCAGCATTTT.

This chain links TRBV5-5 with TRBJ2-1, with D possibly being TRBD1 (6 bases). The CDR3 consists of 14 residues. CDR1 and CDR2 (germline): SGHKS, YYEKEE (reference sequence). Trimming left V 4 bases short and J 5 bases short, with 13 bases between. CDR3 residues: CASSMGNRDNEQFF. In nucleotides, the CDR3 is TGTGCCAGCAGCATGGGAAACAGGGACAATGAGCAGTTCTTC.

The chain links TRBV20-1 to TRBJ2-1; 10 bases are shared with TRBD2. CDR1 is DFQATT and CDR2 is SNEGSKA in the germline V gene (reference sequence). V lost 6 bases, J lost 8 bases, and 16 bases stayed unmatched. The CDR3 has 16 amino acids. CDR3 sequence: CSARRRSGRAADEQFF. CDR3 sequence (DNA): TGCAGTGCCCGCCGGAGGAGCGGGAGGGCCGCAGATGAGCAGTTCTTC.

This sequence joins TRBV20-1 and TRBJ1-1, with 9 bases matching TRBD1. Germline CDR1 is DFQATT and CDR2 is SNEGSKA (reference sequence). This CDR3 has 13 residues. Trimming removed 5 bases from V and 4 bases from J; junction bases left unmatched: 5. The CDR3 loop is CSAGTGLSTEAFF. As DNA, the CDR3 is TGCAGTGCTGGGACAGGGCTGAGCACTGAAGCTTTCTTT.

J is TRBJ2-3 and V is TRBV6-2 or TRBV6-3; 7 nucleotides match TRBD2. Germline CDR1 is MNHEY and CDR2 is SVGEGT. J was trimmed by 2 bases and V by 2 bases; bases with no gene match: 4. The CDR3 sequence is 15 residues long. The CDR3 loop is CASSYEAGTTDTQYF. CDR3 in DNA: TGTGCCAGCAGTTACGAAGCGGGAACCACAGATACGCAGTATTTT.

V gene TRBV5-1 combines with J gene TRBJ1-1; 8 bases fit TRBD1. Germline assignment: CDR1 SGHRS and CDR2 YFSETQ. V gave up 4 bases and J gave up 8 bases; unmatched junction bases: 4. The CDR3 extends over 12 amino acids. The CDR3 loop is CASSNDRGEAFF. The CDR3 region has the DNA TGCGCCAGCAGCAATGACAGGGGAGAAGCTTTCTTT.

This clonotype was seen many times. The CDR3 region is CASSFGTGHTGELFF. The CDR3 region has the DNA TGTGCCAGCAGTTTCGGGACAGGGCACACCGGGGAGCTGTTTTTT. The chain links TRBV12-3 or TRBV12-4 to TRBJ2-2; 9 bases fit TRBD1. This CDR3 comprises 15 residues. V gave up 3 bases and J gave up 3 bases; unmatched junction bases: 2.

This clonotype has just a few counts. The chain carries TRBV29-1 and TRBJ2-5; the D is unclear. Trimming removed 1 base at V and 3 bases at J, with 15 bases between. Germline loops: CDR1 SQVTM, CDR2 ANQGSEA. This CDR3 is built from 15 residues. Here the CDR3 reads CSVEGSLLGEETQYF. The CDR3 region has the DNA TGCAGCGTTGAAGGCAGCTTATTAGGCGAAGAGACCCAGTACTTC.

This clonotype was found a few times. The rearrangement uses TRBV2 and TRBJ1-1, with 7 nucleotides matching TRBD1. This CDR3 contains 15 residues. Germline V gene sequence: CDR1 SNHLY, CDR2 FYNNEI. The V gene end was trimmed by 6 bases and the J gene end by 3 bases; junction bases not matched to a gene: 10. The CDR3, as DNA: TGTGCCAGCAGGAGCCCGACAGGGCAGGACACTGAAGCTTTCTTT. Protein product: CASRSPTGQDTEAFF. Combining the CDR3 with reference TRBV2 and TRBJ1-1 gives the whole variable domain EPEVTQTPSHQVTQMGQEVILRCVPISNHLYFYWYRQILGQKVEFLVSFYNNEISEKSEIFDDQFSVERPDGSNFTLKIRSTKLEDSAMYFCASRSPTGQDTEAFFGQGTRLTVV.

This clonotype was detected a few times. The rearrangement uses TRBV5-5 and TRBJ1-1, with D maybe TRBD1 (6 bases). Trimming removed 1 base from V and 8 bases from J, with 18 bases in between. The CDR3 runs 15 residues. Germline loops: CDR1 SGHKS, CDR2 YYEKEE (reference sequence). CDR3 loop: CASSLRGGGINEAFF. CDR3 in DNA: TGTGCCAGCAGCTTGAGGGGGGGAGGGATCAACGAAGCTTTCTTT.

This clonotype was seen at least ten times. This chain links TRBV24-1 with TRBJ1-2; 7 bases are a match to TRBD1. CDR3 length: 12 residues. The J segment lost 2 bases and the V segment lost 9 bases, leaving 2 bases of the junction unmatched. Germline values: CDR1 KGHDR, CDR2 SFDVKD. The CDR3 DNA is TGTGCCACCTCGGACAGGAACTATGGCTACACCTTC. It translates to CATSDRNYGYTF.

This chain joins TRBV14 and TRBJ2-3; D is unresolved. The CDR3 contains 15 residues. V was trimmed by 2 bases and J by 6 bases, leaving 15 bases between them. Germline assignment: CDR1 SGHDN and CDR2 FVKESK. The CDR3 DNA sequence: TGTGCCAGCAGCCAACGTCCCCGTGGGTCGGATACGCAGTATTTT. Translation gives CASSQRPRGSDTQYF.

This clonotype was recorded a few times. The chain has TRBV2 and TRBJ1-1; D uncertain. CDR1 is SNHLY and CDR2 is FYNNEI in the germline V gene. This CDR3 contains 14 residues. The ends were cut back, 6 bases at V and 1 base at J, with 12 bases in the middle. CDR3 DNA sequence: TGTGCCAGCAGGGATGGGATCCAGAACACTGAAGCTTTCTTT. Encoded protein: CASRDGIQNTEAFF.

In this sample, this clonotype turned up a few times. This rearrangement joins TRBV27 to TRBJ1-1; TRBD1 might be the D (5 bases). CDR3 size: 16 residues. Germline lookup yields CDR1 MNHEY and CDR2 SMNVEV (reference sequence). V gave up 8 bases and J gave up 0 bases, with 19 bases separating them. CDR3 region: CASSLGAAYLNTEAFF. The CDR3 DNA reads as TGTGCCAGCTCTTTAGGGGCAGCATACTTGAACACTGAAGCTTTCTTT.

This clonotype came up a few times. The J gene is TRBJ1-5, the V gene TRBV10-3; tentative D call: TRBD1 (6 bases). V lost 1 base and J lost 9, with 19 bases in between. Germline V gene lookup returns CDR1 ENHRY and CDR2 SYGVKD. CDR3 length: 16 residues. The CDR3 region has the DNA TGTGCCATCAGTGAGTTGCAGGGGACATCCACGGGGCCCCAGCATTTT. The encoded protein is CAISELQGTSTGPQHF.

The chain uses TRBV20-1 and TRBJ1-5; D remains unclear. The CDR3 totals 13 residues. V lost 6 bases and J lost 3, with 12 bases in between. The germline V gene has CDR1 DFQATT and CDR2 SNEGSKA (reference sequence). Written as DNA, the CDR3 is TGCAGTGCCCGGTCCCTCGCCAATCAGCCCCAGCATTTT. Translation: CSARSLANQPQHF.

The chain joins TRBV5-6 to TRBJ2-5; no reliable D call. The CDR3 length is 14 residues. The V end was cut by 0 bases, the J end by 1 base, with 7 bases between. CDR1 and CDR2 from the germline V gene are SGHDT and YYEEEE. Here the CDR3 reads CASSLEPIQETQYF. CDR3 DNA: TGTGCCAGCAGCTTGGAGCCCATCCAAGAGACCCAGTACTTC.

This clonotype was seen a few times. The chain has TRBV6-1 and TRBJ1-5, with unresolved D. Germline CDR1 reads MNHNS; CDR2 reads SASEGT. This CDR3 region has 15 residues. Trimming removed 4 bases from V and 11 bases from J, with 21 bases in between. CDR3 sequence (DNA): TGTGCCAGCAGTGGGTCAGCGGAGGGCGCGGGAGCCCAGCATTTT. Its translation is CASSGSAEGAGAQHF.

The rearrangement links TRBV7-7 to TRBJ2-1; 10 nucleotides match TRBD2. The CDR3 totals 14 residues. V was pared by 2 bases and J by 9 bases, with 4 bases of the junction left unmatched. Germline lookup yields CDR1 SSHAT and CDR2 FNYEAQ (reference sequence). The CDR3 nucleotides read TGTGCCAGCAGCTTACTAGCGGGAGACGTTGAGCAGTTCTTC. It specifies CASSLLAGDVEQFF.